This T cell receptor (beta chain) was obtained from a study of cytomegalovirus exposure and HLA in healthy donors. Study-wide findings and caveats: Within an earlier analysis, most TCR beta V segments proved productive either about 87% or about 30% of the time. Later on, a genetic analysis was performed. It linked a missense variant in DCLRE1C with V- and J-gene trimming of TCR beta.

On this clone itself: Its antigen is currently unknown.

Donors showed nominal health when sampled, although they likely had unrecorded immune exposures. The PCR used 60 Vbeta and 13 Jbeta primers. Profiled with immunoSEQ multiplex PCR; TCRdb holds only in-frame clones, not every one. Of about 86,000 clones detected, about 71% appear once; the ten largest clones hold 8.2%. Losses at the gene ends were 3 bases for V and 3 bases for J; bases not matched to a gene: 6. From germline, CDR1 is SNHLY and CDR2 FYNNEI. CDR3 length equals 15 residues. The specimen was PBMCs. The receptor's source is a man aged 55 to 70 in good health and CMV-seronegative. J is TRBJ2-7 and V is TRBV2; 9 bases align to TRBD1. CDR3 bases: TGTGCCAGCAGTGATCGAGGACAGGGGTTCTACGAGCAGTACTTC. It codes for CASSDRGQGFYEQYF.